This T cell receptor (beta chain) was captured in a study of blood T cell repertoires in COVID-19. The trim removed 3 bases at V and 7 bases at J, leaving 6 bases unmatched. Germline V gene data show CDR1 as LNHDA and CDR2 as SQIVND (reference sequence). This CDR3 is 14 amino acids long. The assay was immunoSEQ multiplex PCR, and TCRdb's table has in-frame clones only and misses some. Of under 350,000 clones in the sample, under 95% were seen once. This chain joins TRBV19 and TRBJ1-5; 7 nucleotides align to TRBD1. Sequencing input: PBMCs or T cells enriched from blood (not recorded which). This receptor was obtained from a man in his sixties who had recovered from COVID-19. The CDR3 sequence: CASSITGDKQPQHF. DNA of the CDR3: TGTGCCAGTAGTATTACAGGGGATAAGCAGCCCCAGCATTTT.